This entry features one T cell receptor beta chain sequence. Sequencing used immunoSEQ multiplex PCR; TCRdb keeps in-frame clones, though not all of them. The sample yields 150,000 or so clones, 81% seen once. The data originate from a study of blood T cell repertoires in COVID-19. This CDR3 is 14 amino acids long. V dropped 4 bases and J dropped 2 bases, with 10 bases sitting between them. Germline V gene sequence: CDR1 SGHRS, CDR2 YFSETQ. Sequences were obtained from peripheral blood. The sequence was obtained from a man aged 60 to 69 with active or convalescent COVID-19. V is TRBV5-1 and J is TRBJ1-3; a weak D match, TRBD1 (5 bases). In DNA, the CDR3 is TGCGCCAGCAGCCCGACGGGGGCTGGAAACACCATATATTTT. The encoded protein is CASSPTGAGNTIYF. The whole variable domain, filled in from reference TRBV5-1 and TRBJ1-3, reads KAGVTQTPRYLIKTRGQQVTLSCSPISGHRSVSWYQQTPGQGLQFLFEYFSETQRNKGNFPGRFSGRQFSNSRSEMNVSTLELGDSALYLCASSPTGAGNTIYFGEGSWLTVV.